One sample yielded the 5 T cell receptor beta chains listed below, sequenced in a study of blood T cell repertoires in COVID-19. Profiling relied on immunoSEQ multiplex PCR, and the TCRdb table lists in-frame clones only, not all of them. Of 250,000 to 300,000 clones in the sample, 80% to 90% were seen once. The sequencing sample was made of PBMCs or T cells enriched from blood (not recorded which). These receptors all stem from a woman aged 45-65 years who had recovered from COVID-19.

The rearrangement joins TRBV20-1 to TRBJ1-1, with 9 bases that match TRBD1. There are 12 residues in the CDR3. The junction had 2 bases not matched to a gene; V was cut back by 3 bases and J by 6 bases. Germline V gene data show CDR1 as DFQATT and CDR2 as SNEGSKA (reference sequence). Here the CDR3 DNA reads TGCAGTGCTAGTACAGGGGGCCCTGAAGCTTTCTTT. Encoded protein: CSASTGGPEAFF.

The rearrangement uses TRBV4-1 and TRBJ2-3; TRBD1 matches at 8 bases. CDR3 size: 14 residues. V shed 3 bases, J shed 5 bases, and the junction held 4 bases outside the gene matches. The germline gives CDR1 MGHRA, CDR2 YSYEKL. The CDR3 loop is CASSQTTGVDTQYF. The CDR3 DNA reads TGCGCCAGCAGCCAGACGACAGGGGTAGATACGCAGTATTTT.

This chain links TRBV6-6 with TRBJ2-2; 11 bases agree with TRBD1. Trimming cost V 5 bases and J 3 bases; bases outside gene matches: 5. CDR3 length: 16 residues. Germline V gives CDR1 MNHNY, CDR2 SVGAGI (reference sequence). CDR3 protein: CASSRTGGADTGELFF. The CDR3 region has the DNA TGTGCCAGCAGTCGGACAGGGGGCGCGGACACCGGGGAGCTGTTTTTT.

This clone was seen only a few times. CDR3 in amino acids: CATSRVAGDYNEQFF. The CDR3 nucleotides are TGTGCCACCAGCAGAGTTGCAGGGGACTACAATGAGCAGTTCTTC. J is TRBJ2-1 and V is TRBV15, with D perhaps matching TRBD1 (6 bases). V shed 1 base and J shed 3 bases, with 10 bases lying between them. This CDR3 comprises 15 residues. Germline values: CDR1 LNHNV, CDR2 YYDKDF (reference sequence). The variable domain in full, completed from reference TRBV15 and TRBJ2-1, reads DAMVIQNPRYQVTQFGKPVTLSCSQTLNHNVMYWYQQKSSQAPKLLFHYYDKDFNNEADTPDNFQSRRPNTSFCFLDIRSPGLGDTAMYLCATSRVAGDYNEQFFGPGTRLTVL.

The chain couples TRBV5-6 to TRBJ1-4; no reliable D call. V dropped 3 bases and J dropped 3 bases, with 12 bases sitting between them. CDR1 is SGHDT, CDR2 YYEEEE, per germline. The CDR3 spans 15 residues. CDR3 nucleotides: TGTGCCAGCAGCTCCAGAAGTCTCGCTAATGAAAAACTGTTTTTT. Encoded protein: CASSSRSLANEKLFF.